This T cell receptor (beta chain) is from a study of cytomegalovirus exposure and HLA in healthy donors. General study findings and limits: Presence/absence analysis assumed near-uniform sequencing depth across donors. As was reported, the classifier diagnosed cytomegalovirus status with high specificity and sensitivity. Rarity marked most TCR sequences, yet some public TCRs occurred in many donors.

Germline CDR1 SGHAT, CDR2 FQNNGV. Trimming pared 0 bases from V and 7 bases from J, leaving 13 bases between. CDR3 size: 15 residues. Remarks on this clone: Its antigen is not identified.

Vbeta (60) and Jbeta (13) primers were used in the PCR. The assay was immunoSEQ multiplex PCR, and TCRdb's table has in-frame clones only and misses some. The sample consists of around 130,000 clones, 80% to 90% of them appearing once. The sequenced material came from PBMCs. The chain couples TRBV11-2 to TRBJ1-5, with unresolved D. This clonotype was obtained from a man aged 35-49 years in good health and CMV-seronegative. CDR3 DNA sequence: TGTGCCAGCAGCTTAGAGTCGTCGGTTTCGCAGCCCCAGCATTTT. This translates into CASSLESSVSQPQHF.